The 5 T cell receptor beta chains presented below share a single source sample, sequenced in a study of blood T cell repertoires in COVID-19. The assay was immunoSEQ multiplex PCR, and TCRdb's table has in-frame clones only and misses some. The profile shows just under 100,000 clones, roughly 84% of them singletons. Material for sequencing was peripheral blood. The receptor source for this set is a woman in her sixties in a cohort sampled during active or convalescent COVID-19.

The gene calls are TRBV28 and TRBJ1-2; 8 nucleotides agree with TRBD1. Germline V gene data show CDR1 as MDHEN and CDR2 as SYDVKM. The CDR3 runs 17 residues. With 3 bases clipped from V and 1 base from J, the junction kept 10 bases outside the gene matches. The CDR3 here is CASSFHPRTGLNYGYTF. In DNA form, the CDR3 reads TGTGCCAGCAGTTTCCACCCCCGGACAGGGCTTAACTATGGCTACACCTTC.

CDR3 nucleotides: TGTGCCTGGAGTCCGCCGGGACAGAACTATGGCTACACCTTC. Residues: CAWSPPGQNYGYTF. The chain couples TRBV30 to TRBJ1-2; 7 nucleotides match TRBD1. The length of the CDR3 is 14 residues. Germline V CDR1 and CDR2: GTSNPN, SVGIG (reference sequence). With 2 bases clipped from V and 2 bases from J, the junction kept 5 bases outside the gene matches.

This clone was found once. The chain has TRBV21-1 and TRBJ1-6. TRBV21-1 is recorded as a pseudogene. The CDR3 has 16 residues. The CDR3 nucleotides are TGTGCCAGCTGCCTTCGAGTCAGCCGGAGGTATTCACCCCTCCACTTT. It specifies CASCLRVSRRYSPLHF.

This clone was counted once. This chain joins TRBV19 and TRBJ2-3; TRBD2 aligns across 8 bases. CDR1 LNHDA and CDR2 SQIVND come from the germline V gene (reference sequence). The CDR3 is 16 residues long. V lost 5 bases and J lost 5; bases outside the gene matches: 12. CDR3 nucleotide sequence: TGTGCCAGTAGTGTAACCCCCTCGGGAGGGAAAGATACGCAGTATTTT. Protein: CASSVTPSGGKDTQYF.

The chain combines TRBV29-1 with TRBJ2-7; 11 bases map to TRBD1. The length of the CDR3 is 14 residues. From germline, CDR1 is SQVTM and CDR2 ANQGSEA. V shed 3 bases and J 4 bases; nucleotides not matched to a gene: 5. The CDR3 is CSVDPGTGGYEQYF. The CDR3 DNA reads TGCAGCGTTGACCCCGGGACAGGGGGGTACGAGCAGTACTTC.